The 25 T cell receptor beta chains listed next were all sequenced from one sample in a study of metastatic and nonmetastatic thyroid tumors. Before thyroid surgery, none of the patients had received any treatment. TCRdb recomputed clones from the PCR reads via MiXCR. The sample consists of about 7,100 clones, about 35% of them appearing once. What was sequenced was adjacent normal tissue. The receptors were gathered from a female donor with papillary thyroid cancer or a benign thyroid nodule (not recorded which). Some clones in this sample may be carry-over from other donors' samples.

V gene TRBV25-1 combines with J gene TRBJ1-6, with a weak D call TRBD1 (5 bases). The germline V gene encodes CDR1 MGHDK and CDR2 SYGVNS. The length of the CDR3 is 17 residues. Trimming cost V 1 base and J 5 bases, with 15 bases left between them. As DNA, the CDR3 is TGTGCCAGCAGTGAATCTTGGGGGGGACGGGATAATTCACCCCTCCACTTT. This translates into CASSESWGGRDNSPLHF.

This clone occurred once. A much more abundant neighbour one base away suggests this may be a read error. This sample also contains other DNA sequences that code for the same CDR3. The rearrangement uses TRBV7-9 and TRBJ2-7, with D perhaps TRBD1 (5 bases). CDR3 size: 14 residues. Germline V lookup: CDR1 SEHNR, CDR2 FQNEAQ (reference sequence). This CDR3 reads CASSLGLLNYEQYF. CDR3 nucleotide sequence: TGTGCCAGCAGCTTGGGGCTCCTAAACTACGAGCAGTACTTT.

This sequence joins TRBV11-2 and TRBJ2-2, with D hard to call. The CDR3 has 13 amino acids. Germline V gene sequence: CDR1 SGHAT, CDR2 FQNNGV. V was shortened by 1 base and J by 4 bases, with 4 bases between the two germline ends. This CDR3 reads CASSLGGTGELFF. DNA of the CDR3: TGTGCCAGCAGCTTAGGCGGCACCGGGGAGCTGTTTTTT.

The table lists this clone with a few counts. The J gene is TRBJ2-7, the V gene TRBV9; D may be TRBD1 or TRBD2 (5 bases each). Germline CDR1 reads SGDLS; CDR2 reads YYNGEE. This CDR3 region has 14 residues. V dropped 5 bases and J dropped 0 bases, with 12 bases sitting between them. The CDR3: CASSPMGDSYEQYF. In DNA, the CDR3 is TGTGCCAGCAGTCCCATGGGGGACTCCTACGAGCAGTACTTC.

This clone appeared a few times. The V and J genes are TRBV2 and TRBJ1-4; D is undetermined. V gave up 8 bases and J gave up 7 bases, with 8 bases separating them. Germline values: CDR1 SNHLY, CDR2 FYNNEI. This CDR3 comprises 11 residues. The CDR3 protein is CASGWSEKLFF. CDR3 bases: TGTGCCAGCGGTTGGAGTGAAAAACTGTTTTTT. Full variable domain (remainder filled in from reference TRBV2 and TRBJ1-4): EPEVTQTPSHQVTQMGQEVILRCVPISNHLYFYWYRQILGQKVEFLVSFYNNEISEKSEIFDDQFSVERPDGSNFTLKIRSTKLEDSAMYFCASGWSEKLFFGSGTQLSVL.

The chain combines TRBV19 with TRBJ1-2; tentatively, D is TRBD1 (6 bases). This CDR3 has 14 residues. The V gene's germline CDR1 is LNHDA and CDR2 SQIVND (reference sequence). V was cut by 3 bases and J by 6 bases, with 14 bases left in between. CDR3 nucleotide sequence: TGTGCCAGTAGTATCGGACAGCTCAGCGATGGCTACACCTTC. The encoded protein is CASSIGQLSDGYTF.

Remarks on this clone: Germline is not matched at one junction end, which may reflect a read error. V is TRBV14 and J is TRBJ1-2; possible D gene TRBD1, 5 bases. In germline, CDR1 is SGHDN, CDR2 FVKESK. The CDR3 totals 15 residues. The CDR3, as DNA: TGTGCCAGCGGCCAAGAAGGGACTGGCGGCTATTGCTACACCTTC. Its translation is CASGQEGTGGYCYTF.

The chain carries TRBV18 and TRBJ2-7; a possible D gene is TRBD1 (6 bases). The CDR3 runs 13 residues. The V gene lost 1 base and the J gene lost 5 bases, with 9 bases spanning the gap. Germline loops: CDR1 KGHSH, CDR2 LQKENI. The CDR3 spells CASSPQPGDEQYF. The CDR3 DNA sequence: TGTGCCAGCTCACCACAGCCAGGGGACGAGCAGTACTTC.

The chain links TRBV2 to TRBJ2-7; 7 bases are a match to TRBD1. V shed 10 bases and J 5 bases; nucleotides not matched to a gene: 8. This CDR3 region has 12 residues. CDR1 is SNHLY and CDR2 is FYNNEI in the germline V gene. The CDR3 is CATSSGTDEQYF. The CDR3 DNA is TGTGCCACTTCTTCCGGGACAGACGAGCAGTACTTC.

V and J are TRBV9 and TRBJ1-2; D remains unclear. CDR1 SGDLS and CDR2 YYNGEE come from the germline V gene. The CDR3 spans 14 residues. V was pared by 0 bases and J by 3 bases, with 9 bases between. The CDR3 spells CASSVVTGYYGYTF. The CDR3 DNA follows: TGTGCCAGCAGCGTAGTTACGGGGTACTATGGCTACACCTTC. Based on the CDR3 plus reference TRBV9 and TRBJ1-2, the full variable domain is DSGVTQTPKHLITATGQRVTLRCSPRSGDLSVYWYQQSLDQGLQFLIQYYNGEERAKGNILERFSAQQFPDLHSELNLSSLELGDSALYFCASSVVTGYYGYTFGSGTRLTVV.

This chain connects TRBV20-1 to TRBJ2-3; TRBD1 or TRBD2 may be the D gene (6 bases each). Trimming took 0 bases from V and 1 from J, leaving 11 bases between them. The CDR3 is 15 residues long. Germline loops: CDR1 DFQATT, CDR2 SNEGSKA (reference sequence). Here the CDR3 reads CSARDGRQGTDTQYF. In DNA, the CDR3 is TGCAGTGCTAGAGACGGGAGACAGGGCACAGATACGCAGTATTTT.

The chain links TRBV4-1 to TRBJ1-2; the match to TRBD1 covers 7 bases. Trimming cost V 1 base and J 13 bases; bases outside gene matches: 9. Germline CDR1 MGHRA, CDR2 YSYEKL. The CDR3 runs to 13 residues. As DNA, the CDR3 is TGCGCCAGCAGCCAAGGCGGCAGGGGGGTTTCCACCTTC. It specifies CASSQGGRGVSTF.

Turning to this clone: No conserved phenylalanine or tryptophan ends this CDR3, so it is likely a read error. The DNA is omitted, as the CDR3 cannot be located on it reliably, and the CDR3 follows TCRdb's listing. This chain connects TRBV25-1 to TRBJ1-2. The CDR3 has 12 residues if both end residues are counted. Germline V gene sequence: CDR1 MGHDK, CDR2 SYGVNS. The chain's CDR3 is CASSASLDGYSI.

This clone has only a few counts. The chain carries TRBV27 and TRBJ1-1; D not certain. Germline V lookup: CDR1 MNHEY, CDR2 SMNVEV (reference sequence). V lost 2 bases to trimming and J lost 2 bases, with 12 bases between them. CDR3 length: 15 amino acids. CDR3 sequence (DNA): TGTGCCAGCAGTTTAAGAGGTCCAGAAAACACTGAAGCTTTCTTT. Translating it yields CASSLRGPENTEAFF.

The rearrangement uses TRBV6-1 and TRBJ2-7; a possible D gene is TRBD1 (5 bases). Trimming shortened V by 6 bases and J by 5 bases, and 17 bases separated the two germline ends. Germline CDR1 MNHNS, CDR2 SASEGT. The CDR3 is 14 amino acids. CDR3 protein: CASRSGQGVDEQYF. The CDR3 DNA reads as TGTGCCAGCAGGTCCGGGCAGGGCGTGGACGAGCAGTACTTC.

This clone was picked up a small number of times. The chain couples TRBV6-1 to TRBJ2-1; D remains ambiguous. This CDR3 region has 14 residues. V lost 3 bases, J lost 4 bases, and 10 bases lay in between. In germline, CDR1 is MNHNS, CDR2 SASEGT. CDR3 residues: CASSEYVEYNEQFF. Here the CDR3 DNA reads TGTGCCAGCAGTGAGTATGTTGAATACAATGAGCAGTTCTTC.

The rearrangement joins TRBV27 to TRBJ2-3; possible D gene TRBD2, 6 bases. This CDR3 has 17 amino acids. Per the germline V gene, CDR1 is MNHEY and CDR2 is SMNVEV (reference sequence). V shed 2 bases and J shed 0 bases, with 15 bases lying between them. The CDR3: CASSLEGLAYSTDTQYF. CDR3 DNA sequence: TGTGCCAGCAGTTTAGAGGGTCTAGCGTATAGCACAGATACGCAGTATTTT.

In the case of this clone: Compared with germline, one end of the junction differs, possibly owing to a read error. As DNA, the CDR3 is TGCGCCAGCTCACCACGTCAAGGGGTTTCTGGAAACACCATATATTTT. Amino acid sequence: CASSPRQGVSGNTIYF. The genes are TRBV18 and TRBJ1-3; the D gene is possibly TRBD1 (5 bases). The CDR3 loop spans 16 amino acids. Germline CDR1 is KGHSH and CDR2 is LQKENI. Using reference TRBV18 and TRBJ1-3 for the parts outside the CDR3, the full variable domain is NAGVMQNPRHLVRRRGQEARLRCSPMKGHSHVYWYRQLPEEGLKFMVYLQKENIIDESGMPKERFSAEFPKEGPSILRIQQVVRGDSAAYFCASSPRQGVSGNTIYFGEGSWLTVV.

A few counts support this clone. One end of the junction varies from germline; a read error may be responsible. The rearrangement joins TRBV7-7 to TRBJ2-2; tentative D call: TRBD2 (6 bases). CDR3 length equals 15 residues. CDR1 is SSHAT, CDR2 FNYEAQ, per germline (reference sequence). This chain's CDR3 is CASSFSGPGTWELFF. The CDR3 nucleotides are TGTGCTAGCAGCTTTAGCGGTCCTGGGACCTGGGAGCTGTTTTTT.

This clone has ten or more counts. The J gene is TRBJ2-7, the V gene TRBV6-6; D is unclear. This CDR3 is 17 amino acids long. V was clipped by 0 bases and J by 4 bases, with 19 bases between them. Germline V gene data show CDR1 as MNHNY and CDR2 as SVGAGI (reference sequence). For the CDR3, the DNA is TGTGCCAGCAGTTACTCGAAGGCTGTCAGCAGAGATTACGAGCAGTACTTC. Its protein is CASSYSKAVSRDYEQYF.

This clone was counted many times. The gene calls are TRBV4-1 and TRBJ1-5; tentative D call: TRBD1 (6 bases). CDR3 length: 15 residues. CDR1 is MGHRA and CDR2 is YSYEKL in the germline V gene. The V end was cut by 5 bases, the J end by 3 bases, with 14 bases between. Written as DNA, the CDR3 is TGCGCCAGCAGCTCCAGACAGGACCACAATCAGCCCCAGCATTTT. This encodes CASSSRQDHNQPQHF.

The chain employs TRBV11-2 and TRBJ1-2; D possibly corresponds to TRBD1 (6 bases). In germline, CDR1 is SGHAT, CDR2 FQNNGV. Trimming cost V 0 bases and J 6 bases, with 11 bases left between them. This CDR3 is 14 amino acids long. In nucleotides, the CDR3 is TGTGCCAGCAGCTTAGAAGGGGGAAGACATGGCTACACCTTC. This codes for CASSLEGGRHGYTF.

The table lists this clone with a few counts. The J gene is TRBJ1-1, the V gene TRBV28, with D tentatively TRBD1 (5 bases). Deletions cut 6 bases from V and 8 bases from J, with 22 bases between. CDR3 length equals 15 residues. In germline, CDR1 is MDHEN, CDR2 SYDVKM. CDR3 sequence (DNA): TGTGCCAGCAGAGCCCCTCTATTTCGATGGGGGGAAGCTTTCTTT. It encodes CASRAPLFRWGEAFF.

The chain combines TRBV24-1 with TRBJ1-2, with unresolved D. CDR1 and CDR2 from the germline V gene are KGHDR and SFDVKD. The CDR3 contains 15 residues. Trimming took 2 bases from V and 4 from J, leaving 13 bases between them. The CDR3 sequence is CATSDSSRPLYGYTF. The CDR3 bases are TGTGCCACCAGTGATTCTTCCAGACCGCTCTATGGCTACACCTTC.

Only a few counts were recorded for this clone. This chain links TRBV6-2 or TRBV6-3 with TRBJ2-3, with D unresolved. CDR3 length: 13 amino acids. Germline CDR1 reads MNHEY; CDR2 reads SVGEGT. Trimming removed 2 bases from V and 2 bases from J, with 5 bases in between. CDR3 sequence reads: CASSYQATDTQYF. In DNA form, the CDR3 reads TGTGCCAGCAGTTACCAGGCCACAGATACGCAGTATTTT.